The table lists the clone carrying this TCR beta chain with a count of one. Germline loops: CDR1 LGHNA, CDR2 YSLEER. CDR3 size: 14 residues. The ends were cut back, 0 bases at V and 10 bases at J, with 10 bases in the middle. The data originate from a study of T cell changes during pregnancy in multiple sclerosis. Produced via immunoSEQ multiplex PCR; TCRdb's table is partial and in-frame only. The repertoire holds about 23,000 clones, with about 89% as singletons. Material: CD8+ T cells from peripheral blood mononuclear cells, obtained in the first trimester of pregnancy. The receptor was isolated from a female donor with multiple sclerosis, enrolled in a pregnancy study. The V gene is TRBV4-3, the J gene TRBJ1-6; D not resolved. The CDR3 DNA sequence: TGCGCCAGCAGCCAAGATTATAGGGAGTCACCCCTCCACTTT. Amino acid sequence: CASSQDYRESPLHF.